The present T cell receptor (beta chain) was sequenced within a study of cytomegalovirus exposure and HLA in healthy donors (dated by TCRdb to the late 2010s). With regard to the full study: An earlier analysis of fewer than 750 of the donors reported 276 Gb of sequence data and around 100 million unique TCR beta sequences obtained from roughly 180 million T cells. To decide whether each TCR beta V gene segment behaved as functional or pseudogenic, an earlier analysis of some 580 of the donors relied on high-throughput TCR beta sequencing. To predict cytomegalovirus infection status, the study brought together high-throughput TCR immunosequencing, statistical association of individual TCRs with disease status, and machine learning. An early release that covered approximately 600 HLA-typed donors contained 300 to 350 gigabases of sequencing data and approximately 85 million unique TCR sequences. In a later genetic analysis, genome-wide SNP genotypes for 398 of the 666 donors were used, and that subset was treated as a discovery cohort. Among about 400 genotyped donors of the cohort, an average of approximately 200,000 unique TCR beta nucleotide sequences was sequenced per donor, of which roughly 17% were non-productive. The genetic ancestry cluster associated with self-reported Caucasian donors included 70% to 85% of the roughly 390 genotyped donors. The study profiled the T cell repertoires of under 700 subjects by immunosequencing and related them to cytomegalovirus serostatus. All discovery cohort repertoires had been generated using a single sequencing platform. Donor age, sex, ethnicity and CMV serostatus were collected together with the repertoire data. The number of typed donors differed by locus: roughly 620-630 for A, B, C, DRB1 and DQB1; approximately 520 for DQA1; 606 for DPA1; and roughly 470 for DPB1. A handful of DR-DQ haplotypes were handled as single units for association and clustering because linkage in the cohort was strong. Both class I and class II loci were covered by HLA typing, at four-digit resolution. The study aimed to test whether cataloging public T cell receptors could reveal signatures of past pathogen exposure. Besides the first cohort of about 730 subjects, a separate validation cohort made up of 120 different subjects was used. A later analysis re-analyzed previously published TCR beta repertoires from about 730 donors and added high-resolution HLA genotyping to study TCR occurrence patterns. Rather than drawing on any new phenotypic data, the later analysis identified candidate immune exposures from TCR beta sequences and the way those sequences occurred across donors. Summary of the overall study and its limitations: A later analysis reported that several top co-occurrence clusters appeared linked to parvovirus B19, influenza, CMV and Epstein-Barr virus. According to a later analysis, most CMV-associated TCR beta chains appeared to be HLA-restricted, and the HLA associations seemed to be driven largely by CMV exposure. In this cohort, only TCR beta chains were sequenced, and detectable features were limited by the absence of alpha or paired-chain data. The only immune exposure information available for the cohort was CMV serostatus. Correlated functional status among segregating V segments might reflect linkage disequilibrium, but an unknown experimental factor could not be ruled out. A further reported finding was that TCR beta sequences accurately predicted the HLA-A and HLA-B alleles for most subjects in the first cohort. According to a later analysis, TCR association rates differed among HLA loci, with DRB1 alleles showing the most associated TCRs and HLA-C alleles showing the fewest. When HLA alleles, especially DR and DQ, strongly co-occurred, attributing TCR associations to individual alleles was difficult. An earlier analysis of 450 to 750 of the donors showed that most TCR beta V segments appeared in productive rearrangements either about 90% or about 30% of the time, which broadly matched IMGT annotations. At a false discovery rate of 0.05, a later analysis linked 16,951 TCR beta sequences to specific HLA alleles. A cluster of highly shared sequence variants was judged likely to be a technical artifact of the sequencing pipeline. The study gave a list of roughly 150 TCR beta chains associated with cytomegalovirus. A few of the identified cytomegalovirus-associated TCR beta chains were confirmed in vitro to be specific for cytomegalovirus antigens. Cytomegalovirus status was reported to be diagnosed by the classifier with high specificity and sensitivity in both the original and validation cohorts. A later genetic analysis associated a missense DCLRE1C variant with V-gene and J-gene trimming of TCR beta chains, and an independent cohort replicated the association. In a later genetic analysis, fewer N-insertions in productive TCRs were reported among donors in an Asian-associated ancestry cluster than the approximately 710-donor mean. Some 16 rarely observed V segments, including chromosome 9 orphons, were excluded from the earlier analysis of several hundred of the donors because counts were too low. Because some donors lacked HLA typing at each locus, the association tests relied only on the typed subset. Presence/absence analyses assumed roughly uniform sequencing depth across donors, an assumption that may not hold. The authors suggested that the approach could potentially be generalized to other disease states and immunological phenotypes. The 87-base-pair reads could not distinguish some IMGT-functional V segments, including TRBV6-2 and TRBV6-3, so those segments were excluded. Compared with equally common non-associated chains, HLA-associated TCR beta chains in a later analysis were more clonally expanded and had lower generation probabilities. Across donors, most TCR sequences were observed very rarely, whereas some public TCRs were present in many individuals.

Turning to this clone: Its antigen remains unidentified.

Library preparation employed the immunoSEQ multiplex PCR assay. The multiplex PCR relied on a mix of 60 forward primers for TCR Vbeta segments and 13 reverse primers for TCR Jbeta segments. The CDR3 region of rearranged TCR beta genes was amplified from genomic DNA with a multiplex PCR assay. On the Illumina HiSeq System, the amplified TCR beta libraries were sequenced as 87-base-pair reads. In the authors' own workflow: In a later analysis, 77 million or so unique TCR beta chains were counted across the approximately 640 repertoires, and approximately 11 million of these chains were shared by at least two donors. Raw reads were error-corrected and collapsed into unique sequences by a nearest-neighbor algorithm in which closely related sequences were merged to remove PCR and sequencing errors. CDR3 sequences were aligned to IMGT reference sequences to assign V, D and J gene segments. For a sequence to be retained, a match of at least six nucleotides was required to both a V gene segment and a J gene segment. Rearrangements were called productive when the CDR3 lacked stop codons and stayed in frame with V and J; all others were non-productive. CDR3 was defined by IMGT convention, running from the second conserved V-encoded cysteine to the conserved J-encoded phenylalanine. The earlier analysis of about 640 of the donors excluded any sequence lacking an unambiguous match to a single V gene segment. An earlier analysis of 587 of the donors classified V segments as functional when productive rearrangements were above 56.7% and as segregating when the standard deviation between donors was above 5%. A statistical classification framework was developed to diagnose cytomegalovirus status using the catalog of TCR beta chain sequences. In a later analysis, V and J genes were assigned by comparing TCR nucleotide sequences against IMGT/GENE-DB human TR gene sequences. The TCRdist pipeline was used in a later analysis to assign CDR3 sequences and most-parsimonious VDJ recombination scenarios. In a later analysis, each TCR beta chain was defined by its CDR3 amino acid sequence together with its V-gene family, and reads without a unique V-gene family were excluded. To address suspected cross-contamination and a sequencing artifact, a later analysis removed around 600 highly shared, low-generation-probability nucleotide sequences. In a later analysis, a clonal expansion index was calculated for each public chain from normalized within-repertoire ranks of inferred template counts. In a later analysis, generation probabilities were computed using a VDJ recombination model fitted to out-of-frame rearrangements, and the results were checked against IGoR. A later analysis scored TCR-TCR, TCR-HLA and TCR-CMV co-occurrence with hypergeometric tests, applying a repertoire-size bias correction to TCR pairs. In a later analysis, false discovery rates were estimated by permuting HLA or CMV assignments 20 times. In a later analysis, co-occurring TCRs were grouped with DBSCAN, and TCRdist sequence similarity was added when clustering was performed within HLA-allele-positive subsets. Co-occurrence clustering excluded repertoires with fewer than 30,000 or more than 120,000 public chains, plus five with anomalous nucleotide sharing. TCRdb obtained this table from immuneACCESS and retained in-frame rearrangements with V and J assigned. These tables miss some clones; where compared with another copy, unresolved V genes account for less than half of the shortfall, and the remainder is unexplained. V, J and clone size derive from that table, while D and trimming were established from the DNA sequence. This specimen's table enumerates 34,000 or so clones. The ten largest clones take up around 5% of the sample.

The CDR3 spans 15 residues, from the cysteine through the phenylalanine. This entry keeps only the CDR3 DNA: 45 bases, framed from base 1. CDR1 SGHRS and CDR2 YFSETQ are derived from the germline V gene. V loses 3 bases at its end and J loses 6 bases; junction bases beyond the gene matches: 10. The cohort consisted of 670 or so healthy bone marrow donors. At the time of sampling, every cohort member was nominally healthy, though immune exposures that went unrecorded were likely present. The donor tested CMV seronegative, placing the donor among the roughly 340 seronegative members of the cohort. A peripheral blood sample was provided by each donor, and peripheral blood mononuclear cells were used for TCR beta sequencing. The Qiagen DNeasy Blood Extraction Kit was used to extract genomic DNA from the blood cell samples.

The clonotype originates from a female donor in good health and CMV-seronegative. The chain uses TRBV5-1 and TRBJ2-3, with TRBD1 matching 7 junction bases. Sequencing input: PBMCs. In nucleotide form, the sequence is TGCGCCAGCAGCTCGCCGGGACAGCGGCGGGATACGCAGTATTTT. Its product reads: CASSSPGQRRDTQYF. Where the CDR3 stops, the reference TRBV5-1 and TRBJ2-3 genes take over; the full variable domain is KAGVTQTPRYLIKTRGQQVTLSCSPISGHRSVSWYQQTPGQGLQFLFEYFSETQRNKGNFPGRFSGRQFSNSRSEMNVSTLELGDSALYLCASSSPGQRRDTQYFGPGTRLTVL.